The rows below give T cell receptor beta chains drawn from one sample of a study of T cells after yellow fever vaccination. Via MiXCR, TCRdb re-called the 5' RACE reads, giving one row per CDR3 protein. The sample yields some 300,000 distinct CDR3 sequences, roughly 8.6% seen once. Sequencing was performed on PBMCs, taken about 41 days after the first yellow fever vaccination. Receptors originate from a man aged 18 to 30 who received the YFV17D yellow fever vaccine. Both conserved end residues are part of each CDR3. A D gene is named only where the DNA matches it firmly. Expanded clones get a size class; other rows say once, few or many, or leave the size out.

v_call,j_call,clone_size,d_call,cdr3_aa,cdr3_nt
TRBV5-4,TRBJ2-7,-,-,CASSHPGFEQYF,TGTGCCAGCAGTCACCCAGGGTTCGAGCAGTACTTC
TRBV11-2,TRBJ2-1,-,-,CASRHRTFVNYNEQFF,TGTGCCAGCAGACATAGGACCTTCGTCAACTACAATGAGCAGTTCTTC
TRBV3-1,TRBJ1-2,few,-,CASSQDFRRGGYTF,TGTGCCAGCAGCCAAGATTTCCGCCGCGGAGGCTACACCTTC
TRBV7-9,TRBJ2-7,few,TRBD1,CASTHRTGLYEQYF,TGTGCCAGCACCCACAGGACAGGCCTATACGAGCAGTACTTC
TRBV29-1,TRBJ2-1,few,TRBD2,CSVPRAGVRDEQFF,TGCAGCGTCCCCCGAGCGGGGGTTAGGGATGAGCAGTTCTTC
TRBV5-1,TRBJ1-2,-,TRBD1,CASRDFLGQGAMSYGYTF,TGCGCCAGCAGGGATTTTCTGGGACAGGGGGCCATGAGCTATGGCTACACCTTC
TRBV7-6,TRBJ1-3,few,-,CASSPGGAGGNTIYF,TGTGCCAGCAGCCCGGGGGGGGCAGGAGGAAACACCATATATTTT
TRBV28,TRBJ2-3,-,-,CASSLGDRSGGYF,TGTGCCAGCAGTTTAGGCGACCGATCCGGAGGGTATTTT
TRBV6-1,TRBJ2-3,many,-,CASSRGQLSTDTQYF,TGTGCCAGCAGTCGTGGACAGCTTAGCACAGATACGCAGTATTTT
TRBV11-2,TRBJ1-1,-,-,CASSLYQGGPEAFF,TGTGCCAGCAGCTTGTATCAGGGAGGCCCTGAAGCTTTCTTT
TRBV12-3/TRBV12-4,TRBJ1-5,-,-,CASAPSSHRAFNQPQHF,TGTGCCAGCGCTCCTAGTTCCCACCGCGCCTTCAATCAGCCCCAGCATTTT
TRBV6-2/TRBV6-3,TRBJ1-2,-,-,CASSYSTGGGYTF,TGTGCCAGCAGTTACTCGACTGGGGGCGGCTACACCTTC
TRBV14,TRBJ1-6,-,-,CASSQGHYNSPLHF,TGTGCCAGCAGCCAAGGACATTATAATTCACCCCTCCACTTT
TRBV6-5,TRBJ1-6,-,TRBD1,CASSWTGSPLHF,TGTGCCAGCAGTTGGACAGGTTCACCCCTCCACTTT
TRBV6-2/TRBV6-3,TRBJ2-7,-,TRBD2,CASSYSAGEGILYEQYF,TGTGCCAGCAGTTACTCGGCCGGGGAGGGGATTCTGTACGAGCAGTACTTC
TRBV6-1,TRBJ2-4,-,-,CASRSIPFTNIQYF,TGTGCCAGCAGGTCAATACCCTTCACCAACATTCAGTACTTC
TRBV19,TRBJ2-2,many,TRBD1,CASSAGGTGELFF,TGTGCCAGTAGTGCAGGGGGTACCGGGGAGCTGTTTTTT
TRBV6-5,TRBJ1-1,few,TRBD1,CASSYLGQATQMNTEAFF,TGTGCCAGCAGTTACTTAGGACAGGCGACACAAATGAACACTGAAGCTTTCTTT
TRBV29-1,TRBJ2-2,few,-,CSVTRGANTGELFF,TGCAGCGTAACACGGGGGGCTAACACCGGGGAGCTGTTTTTT
TRBV6-5,TRBJ1-1,few,-,CASSYGLEITF,TGTGCCAGCAGTTACGGATTAGAAATCACATTT
TRBV30,TRBJ1-5,many,-,CAWTEGLGGKDSNQPQHF,TGTGCCTGGACCGAAGGTCTAGGTGGGAAAGATAGCAATCAGCCCCAGCATTTT
TRBV7-6,TRBJ1-1,-,-,CASSLGQTGGDTEAFF,TGTGCCAGCAGCTTAGGGCAGACAGGAGGGGACACTGAAGCTTTCTTT
TRBV7-2,TRBJ2-1,few,TRBD2,CASSLVPWGLASNEQFF,TGTGCCAGCAGCTTAGTCCCCTGGGGACTAGCGTCTAATGAGCAGTTCTTC
TRBV20-1,TRBJ2-2,-,TRBD1,CCARDLRTGSANTGELFF,TGCTGTGCTAGAGATCTAAGGACAGGGTCGGCGAACACCGGGGAGCTGTTTTTT
TRBV18,TRBJ2-1,-,-,CASSLDSRGNEQFF,TGTGCCAGCTCACTGGACTCAAGGGGGAATGAGCAGTTCTTC
TRBV3-1,TRBJ2-5,-,TRBD2,CTSGRGRGQETQYF,TGTACCAGCGGGAGGGGCCGAGGTCAAGAGACCCAGTACTTC
TRBV10-3,TRBJ1-1,-,-,CAIRGTDTEAFF,TGTGCCATCAGGGGAACGGACACTGAAGCTTTCTTT
TRBV5-5,TRBJ2-3,few,TRBD1,CASSVYRGRDTDTQYF,TGTGCCAGCAGCGTATACAGGGGGCGGGACACAGATACGCAGTATTTT
TRBV7-9,TRBJ1-5,few,-,CASSPTGLAGEPQHF,TGTGCCAGCAGCCCGACAGGTTTGGCGGGTGAGCCCCAGCATTTT
TRBV6-5,TRBJ1-1,many,-,CASRTGRLRAFF,TGTGCCAGCAGGACGGGACGGTTGAGGGCTTTCTTT
TRBV6-2/TRBV6-3,TRBJ1-5,many,-,CASPKMPLDLYSNQPQHF,TGTGCCAGCCCCAAGATGCCCCTGGACCTTTATAGCAATCAGCCCCAGCATTTT
TRBV5-1,TRBJ2-5,-,-,CASRLAGTLQETQYF,TGCGCCAGCAGATTGGCTGGGACTTTACAAGAGACCCAGTACTTC
TRBV5-1,TRBJ2-7,few,-,CASSLVAHEQYF,TGCGCCAGCAGCTTGGTAGCCCACGAGCAGTACTTC
TRBV7-2,TRBJ2-2,few,TRBD2,CASSFEAGGTGELFF,TGTGCCAGCAGCTTCGAAGCGGGAGGGACCGGGGAGCTGTTTTTT
TRBV4-3,TRBJ2-2,many,-,CASSQDFRGELFF,TGCGCCAGCAGCCAAGATTTCAGGGGGGAGCTGTTTTTT
TRBV7-2,TRBJ2-2,-,-,CASSSSWGVGELFF,TGTGCCAGCAGCTCATCCTGGGGCGTCGGGGAGCTGTTTTTT
TRBV20-1,TRBJ1-6,-,-,CSASTNSPLHF,TGCAGTGCTAGCACCAATTCACCCCTCCACTTT